This passage covers 9 T cell receptor beta chains from one sample sequenced in a study of spatial heterogeneity in lung cancer (dated by TCRdb to the late 2010s). Receptor libraries were prepared by 5' RACE. The sequencer listed for this sample is NextSeq 500. TCRdb cleaned the public reads at Q25 with fastp, built clones with MiXCR and kept in-frame beta chains. Entries are consolidated by CDR3 protein sequence, retaining the most common genes and DNA. This sample comprises about 2,900 distinct CDR3 sequences, 15% to 20% of them detected only once. The ten largest clones add up to about 25% of the sample. Sample time point, as interpreted from the label and publication: sample taken at primary tumor resection. The sample in question was normal lung tissue next to the tumor, obtained at surgery. The receptors were sampled from a female donor with early-stage non-small cell lung cancer.

On this clonotype: Compared with germline, one end of the junction differs, possibly owing to a read error. The CDR3 DNA sequence: TGTGCCATCAGCGAGTCTAGCGGGAGCACAGATACGCAGTATTTT. Encoded protein: CAISESSGSTDTQYF. The gene calls are TRBV10-3 and TRBJ2-3, with 8 nucleotides matching TRBD2. The CDR3 runs to 15 residues. Germline loops: CDR1 ENHRY, CDR2 SYGVKD.

By its share, this clonotype is medium-sized (0.01 to 0.1%). The rearrangement uses TRBV3-1 and TRBJ2-1; D unresolved. Germline loops: CDR1 LGHDT, CDR2 YNNKEL (reference sequence). The CDR3 contains 12 residues. Between the trimmed V and J ends, which lost 2 bases and 15 bases, there was a span of 14 bases. This CDR3 reads CASSQHASVLFF. In DNA, the CDR3 is TGTGCCAGCAGCCAACACGCTAGTGTACTGTTCTTC.

CDR3 coding DNA: TGTGCCAGCAGCTCCAGGACTAACAATGAGCAGTTCTTC. Translated, it gives CASSSRTNNEQFF. The genes are TRBV7-2 and TRBJ2-1; tentative D call: TRBD2 (6 bases). This CDR3 comprises 13 residues. Between the trimmed V and J ends, which lost 4 bases and 5 bases, there was a span of 9 bases. The germline CDR1 and CDR2 sequences are SGHTA and FQGNSA. Filled out from reference TRBV7-2 and TRBJ2-1, the complete variable domain reads GAGVSQSPSNKVTEKGKDVELRCDPISGHTALYWYRQSLGQGLEFLIYFQGNSAPDKSGLPSDRFSAERTGGSVSTLTIQRTQQEDSAVYLCASSSRTNNEQFFGPGTRLTVL.

V gene TRBV12-3 or TRBV12-4 combines with J gene TRBJ2-4, with TRBD2 identical over 11 bases. V gave up 3 bases and J gave up 0 bases; unmatched junction bases: 16. The CDR3 has 21 residues. The CDR3 here is CASSLNPRLAGFGEAKNIQYF. The CDR3 DNA sequence: TGTGCCAGCAGTTTGAACCCCCGACTAGCGGGGTTCGGGGAAGCCAAAAACATTCAGTACTTC.

This clonotype was found many times. CDR3 sequence reads: CATSANSGSTDTQYF. The CDR3, as DNA: TGTGCCACCAGTGCTAACAGCGGAAGCACAGATACGCAGTATTTT. The J gene is TRBJ2-3, the V gene TRBV24-1; TRBD2 is a possible D gene (5 bases). Trimming left V 5 bases short and J 0 bases short, with 11 bases between. The CDR3 totals 15 residues. Germline CDR1 and CDR2: KGHDR and SFDVKD.

This clonotype has a handful of counts. V is TRBV29-1 and J is TRBJ2-7; no firm D call. There are 15 residues in the CDR3. Between the trimmed V and J ends, which lost 4 bases and 0 bases, there was a span of 16 bases. Germline CDR1 reads SQVTM; CDR2 reads ANQGSEA. Here the CDR3 DNA reads TGCAGCGTTGTTGGTCCGGCACTCAACTCCTACGAGCAGTACTTC. Amino acid sequence: CSVVGPALNSYEQYF.

This clonotype was seen ten or more times. The rearrangement joins TRBV20-1 to TRBJ1-1; maybe TRBD1 (6 bases). The CDR3 consists of 14 residues. V dropped 3 bases and J dropped 3 bases, with 14 bases sitting between them. Germline V CDR1 and CDR2: DFQATT, SNEGSKA (reference sequence). The CDR3 sequence: CSARSGGEHTEAFF. The CDR3 DNA is TGCAGTGCTAGGTCCGGGGGCGAGCACACTGAAGCTTTCTTT.

This clonotype was observed a few times. This clone may be a read error of a much larger clone one base away. CDR3 residues: CASAVMGDRNEQFF. The CDR3 DNA follows: TGTGCCAGCGCCGTGATGGGGGACCGGAATGAGCAGTTCTTC. The chain links TRBV12-3 or TRBV12-4 to TRBJ2-1; possibly TRBD1 or TRBD2 for D (5 bases each). Trimming took 8 bases from V and 7 from J, leaving 18 bases between them. The CDR3 length is 14 residues.

This clonotype qualifies as medium-sized (0.01 to 0.1%). The chain employs TRBV7-2 and TRBJ2-5; D is perhaps TRBD1 (5 bases). The CDR3 is 14 residues long. Germline lookup yields CDR1 SGHTA and CDR2 FQGNSA. V shed 5 bases and J shed 1 base, with 11 bases lying between them. CDR3 DNA: TGTGCCAGCAGCCGACGACAGAGCCAAGAGACCCAGTACTTC. The encoded protein is CASSRRQSQETQYF.